This T cell receptor beta chain was found in a study of early T cells in non-severe SARS-CoV-2 infection. Study-level information: Sequencing of bulk RNA from unsorted whole blood was done, without chain pairing.

TCRdb reprocessed the 5' RACE reads with MiXCR, giving one entry per CDR3 protein. The data contain about 69,000 distinct CDR3 sequences, roughly 4.9% of them seen just once; the ten biggest clones take up about 3.6%. The sample holds many counts of this clonotype. This CDR3 has 14 residues. Unmatched junction bases numbered 6, after V lost 6 bases and J lost 9 bases. The germline V gene encodes CDR1 MNHEY and CDR2 SMNVEV (reference sequence). The sequence was obtained from an adult who was a healthcare worker with PCR-confirmed SARS-CoV-2 infection or an uninfected control (not recorded which). The donor label of this sample is uncertain. The chain couples TRBV27 to TRBJ2-1, with 12 bases matching TRBD1. The sample here was whole blood, taken at baseline. CDR3 sequence (DNA): TGTGCCAGCAGCCGGGACAGGGGGCTTACTGAGCAGTTCTTC. It yields the protein CASSRDRGLTEQFF.